Sequencing of this T cell receptor beta chain was carried out in a study of T cells in localized non-small cell lung cancer. Overall study findings and caveats: Tumor showed lower T cell clonality than uninvolved adjacent lung, where it was highest. Adjacent lung had a median about 57 of the 100 largest tumor clones. Elevated blood T cell density was associated with longer overall survival. Heterogeneity cannot be ruled out, as sequencing used one tumor region only.

As regards this clone: Its specificity is unknown.

Measured with immunoSEQ multiplex PCR; TCRdb has only the in-frame clones, and not every one. The sample shows approximately 83,000 clones, approximately 90% of them seen only once. The germline gives CDR1 SGDLS, CDR2 YYNGEE. With 4 bases removed from V and 4 bases from J, the gap between germline ends came to 11 bases. CDR3 length: 14 amino acids. The genes are TRBV9 and TRBJ2-2, with a tentative D call TRBD2 (5 bases). The source material was peripheral blood, sampled before any cancer treatment. The TCR was taken from a woman aged 40 to 75 with stage I squamous cell lung carcinoma. The CDR3 nucleotides read TGTGCCAGCAGCACACGGGGAAGCACCGGGGAGCTGTTTTTT. This codes for CASSTRGSTGELFF. Based on the CDR3 plus reference TRBV9 and TRBJ2-2, the full variable domain is DSGVTQTPKHLITATGQRVTLRCSPRSGDLSVYWYQQSLDQGLQFLIQYYNGEERAKGNILERFSAQQFPDLHSELNLSSLELGDSALYFCASSTRGSTGELFFGEGSRLTVL.